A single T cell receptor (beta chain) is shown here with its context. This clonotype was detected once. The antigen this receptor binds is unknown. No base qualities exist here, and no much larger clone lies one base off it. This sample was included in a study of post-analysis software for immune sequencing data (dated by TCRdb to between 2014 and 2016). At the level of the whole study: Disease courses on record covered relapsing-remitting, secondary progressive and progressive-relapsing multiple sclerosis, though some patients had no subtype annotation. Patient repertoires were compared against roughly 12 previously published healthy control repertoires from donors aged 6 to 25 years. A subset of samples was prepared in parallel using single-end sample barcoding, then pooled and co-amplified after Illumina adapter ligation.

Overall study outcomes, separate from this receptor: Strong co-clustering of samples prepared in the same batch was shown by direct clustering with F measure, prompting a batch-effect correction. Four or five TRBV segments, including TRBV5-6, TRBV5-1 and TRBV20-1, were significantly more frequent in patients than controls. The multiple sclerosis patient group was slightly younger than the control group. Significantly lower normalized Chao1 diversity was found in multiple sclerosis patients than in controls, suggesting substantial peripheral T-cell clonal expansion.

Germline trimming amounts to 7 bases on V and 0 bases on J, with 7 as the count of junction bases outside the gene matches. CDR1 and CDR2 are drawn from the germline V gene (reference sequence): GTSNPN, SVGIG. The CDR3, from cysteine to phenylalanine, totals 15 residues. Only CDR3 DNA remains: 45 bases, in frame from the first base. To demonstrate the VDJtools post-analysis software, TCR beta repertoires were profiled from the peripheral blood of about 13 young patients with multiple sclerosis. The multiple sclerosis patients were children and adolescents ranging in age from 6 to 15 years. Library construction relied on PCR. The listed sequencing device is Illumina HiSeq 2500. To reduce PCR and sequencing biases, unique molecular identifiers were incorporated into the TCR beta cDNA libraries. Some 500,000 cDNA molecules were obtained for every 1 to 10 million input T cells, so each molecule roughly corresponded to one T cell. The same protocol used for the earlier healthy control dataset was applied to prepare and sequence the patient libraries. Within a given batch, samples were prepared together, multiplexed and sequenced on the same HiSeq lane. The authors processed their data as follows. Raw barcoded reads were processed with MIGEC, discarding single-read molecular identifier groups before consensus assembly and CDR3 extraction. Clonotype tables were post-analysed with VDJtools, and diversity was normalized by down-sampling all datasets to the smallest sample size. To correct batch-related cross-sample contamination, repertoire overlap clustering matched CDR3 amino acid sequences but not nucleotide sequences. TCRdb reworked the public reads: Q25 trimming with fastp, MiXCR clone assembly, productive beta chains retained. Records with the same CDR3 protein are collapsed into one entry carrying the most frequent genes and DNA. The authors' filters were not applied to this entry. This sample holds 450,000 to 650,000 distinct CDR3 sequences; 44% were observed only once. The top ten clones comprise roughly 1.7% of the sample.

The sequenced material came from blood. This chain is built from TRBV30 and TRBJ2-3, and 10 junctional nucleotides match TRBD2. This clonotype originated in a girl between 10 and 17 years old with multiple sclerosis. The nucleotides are TGTGCCTTACTAGCGGGACCTGGGAGCACAGATACGCAGTATTTT. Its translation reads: CALLAGPGSTDTQYF.